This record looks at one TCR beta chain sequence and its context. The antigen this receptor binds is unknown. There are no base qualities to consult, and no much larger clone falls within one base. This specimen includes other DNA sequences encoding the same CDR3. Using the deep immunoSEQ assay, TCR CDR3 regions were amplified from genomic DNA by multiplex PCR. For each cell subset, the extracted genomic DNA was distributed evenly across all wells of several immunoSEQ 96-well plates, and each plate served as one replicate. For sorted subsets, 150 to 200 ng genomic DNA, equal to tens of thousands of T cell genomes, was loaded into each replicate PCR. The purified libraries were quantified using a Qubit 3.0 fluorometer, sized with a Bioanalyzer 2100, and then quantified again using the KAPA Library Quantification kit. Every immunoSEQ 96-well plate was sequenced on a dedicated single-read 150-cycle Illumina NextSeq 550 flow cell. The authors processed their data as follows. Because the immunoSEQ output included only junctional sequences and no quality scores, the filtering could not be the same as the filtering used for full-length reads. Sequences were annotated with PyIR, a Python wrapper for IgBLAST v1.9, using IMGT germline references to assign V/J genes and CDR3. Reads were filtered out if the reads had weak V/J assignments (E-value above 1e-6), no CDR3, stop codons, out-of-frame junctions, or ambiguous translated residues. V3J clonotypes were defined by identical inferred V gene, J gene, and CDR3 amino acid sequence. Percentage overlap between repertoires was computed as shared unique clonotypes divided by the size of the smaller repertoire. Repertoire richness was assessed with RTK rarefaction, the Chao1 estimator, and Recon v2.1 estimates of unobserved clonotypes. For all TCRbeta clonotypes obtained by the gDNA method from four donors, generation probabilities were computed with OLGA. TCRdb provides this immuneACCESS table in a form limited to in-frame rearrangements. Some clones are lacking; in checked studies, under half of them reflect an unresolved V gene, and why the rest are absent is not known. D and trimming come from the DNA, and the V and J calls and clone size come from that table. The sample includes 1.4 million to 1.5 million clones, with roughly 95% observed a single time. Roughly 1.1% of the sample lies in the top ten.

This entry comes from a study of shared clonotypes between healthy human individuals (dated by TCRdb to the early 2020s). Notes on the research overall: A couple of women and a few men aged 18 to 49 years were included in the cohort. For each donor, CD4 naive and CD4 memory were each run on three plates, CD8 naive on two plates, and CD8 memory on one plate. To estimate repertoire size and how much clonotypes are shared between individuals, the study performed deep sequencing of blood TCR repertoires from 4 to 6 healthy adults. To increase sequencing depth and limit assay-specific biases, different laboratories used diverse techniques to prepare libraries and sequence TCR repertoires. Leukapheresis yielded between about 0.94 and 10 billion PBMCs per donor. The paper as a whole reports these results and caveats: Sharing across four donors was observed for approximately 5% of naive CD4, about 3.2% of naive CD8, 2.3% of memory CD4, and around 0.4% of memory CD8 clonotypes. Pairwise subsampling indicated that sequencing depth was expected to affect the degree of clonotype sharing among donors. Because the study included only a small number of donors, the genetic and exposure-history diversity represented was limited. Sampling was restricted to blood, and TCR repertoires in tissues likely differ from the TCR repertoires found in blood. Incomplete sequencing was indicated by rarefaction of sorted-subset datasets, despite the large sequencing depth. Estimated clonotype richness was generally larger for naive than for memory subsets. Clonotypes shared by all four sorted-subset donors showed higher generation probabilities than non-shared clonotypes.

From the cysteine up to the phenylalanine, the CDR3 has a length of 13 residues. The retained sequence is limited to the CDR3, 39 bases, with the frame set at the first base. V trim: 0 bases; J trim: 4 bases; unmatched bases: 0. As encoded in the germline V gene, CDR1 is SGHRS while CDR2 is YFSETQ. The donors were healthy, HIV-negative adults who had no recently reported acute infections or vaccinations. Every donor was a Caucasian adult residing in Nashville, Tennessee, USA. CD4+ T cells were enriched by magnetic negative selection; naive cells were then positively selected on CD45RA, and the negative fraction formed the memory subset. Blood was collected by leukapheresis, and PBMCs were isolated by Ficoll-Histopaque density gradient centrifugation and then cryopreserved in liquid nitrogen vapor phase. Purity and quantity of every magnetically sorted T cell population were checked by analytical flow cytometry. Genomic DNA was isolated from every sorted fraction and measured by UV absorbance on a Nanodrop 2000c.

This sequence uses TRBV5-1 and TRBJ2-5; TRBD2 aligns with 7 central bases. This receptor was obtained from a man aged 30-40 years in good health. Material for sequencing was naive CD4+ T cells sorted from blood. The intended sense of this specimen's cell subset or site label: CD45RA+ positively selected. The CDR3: CASSLGGRETQYF. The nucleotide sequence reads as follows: TGCGCCAGCAGCTTGGGCGGGAGAGAGACCCAGTACTTC.